A single sample is the source of the 17 T cell receptor beta chains below, sequenced in a study of cytomegalovirus exposure and HLA in healthy donors. The PCR made use of 60 Vbeta and 13 Jbeta primers. Profiled with immunoSEQ multiplex PCR; TCRdb holds only in-frame clones, not every one. The top ten clones hold 4% to 5.5% of a sample with tens of thousands of clones, 60% to 85% of them seen once. Source material: PBMCs. All receptors come from a male donor in good health and CMV-seropositive.

The V call is TRBV9, the J call TRBJ2-5; 7 bases are shared with TRBD2. The CDR3 is 15 residues long. Germline V lookup: CDR1 SGDLS, CDR2 YYNGEE. Trimming at V came to 3 bases and at J to 5 bases, leaving 10 bases not matched to a gene. The CDR3 sequence: CASSASTSFSETQYF. CDR3 in DNA: TGTGCCAGCAGCGCGTCGACTAGCTTTTCCGAGACCCAGTACTTC.

The V call is TRBV6-1, the J call TRBJ2-7; the D is unclear. The CDR3 totals 12 residues. Looked up from germline, CDR1 is MNHNS and CDR2 is SASEGT. The V end lost 5 bases, the J end lost 1 base, and 6 bases lay between the germline ends. CDR3 DNA sequence: TGTGCCAGCAGTCACTCGTCCTACGAGCAGTACTTC. This encodes CASSHSSYEQYF.

V usage is TRBV9 and J usage is TRBJ2-3; TRBD2 aligns across 10 bases. The CDR3 contains 15 residues. Germline loops: CDR1 SGDLS, CDR2 YYNGEE. J gave up 1 base and V 3 bases, and 2 bases lay outside the gene matches. The CDR3 region is CASSATSGGTDTQYF. Here the CDR3 DNA reads TGTGCCAGCAGCGCTACTAGCGGGGGCACAGATACGCAGTATTTT.

This chain joins TRBV19 and TRBJ2-7; 9 bases align to TRBD1. V shed 5 bases and J 3 bases; nucleotides not matched to a gene: 8. There are 15 residues in the CDR3. Germline CDR1 is LNHDA and CDR2 is SQIVND (reference sequence). The CDR3 coding sequence is TGTGCCAGTAGTTCTACCGGGACAGGGAACTACGAGCAGTACTTC. It encodes CASSSTGTGNYEQYF. Supplemented by reference TRBV19 and TRBJ2-7, the full variable domain reads DGGITQSPKYLFRKEGQNVTLSCEQNLNHDAMYWYRQDPGQGLRLIYYSQIVNDFQKGDIAEGYSVSREKKESFPLTVTSAQKNPTAFYLCASSSTGTGNYEQYFGPGTRLTVT.

V gene TRBV28 combines with J gene TRBJ1-6, with TRBD1 as a possible D gene (5 bases). Germline assignment: CDR1 MDHEN and CDR2 SYDVKM. CDR3 size: 16 residues. Trimming left V 5 bases short and J 6 bases short, with 17 bases between. The CDR3 nucleotides read TGTGCCAGCAGTCCTCCCTCGGGGGACCTTAATTCACCCCTCCACTTT. Its translation: CASSPPSGDLNSPLHF.

The chain recombines TRBV7-2 with TRBJ2-3; D is unclear. The CDR3 is 13 residues long. Deletions cut 5 bases from V and 1 base from J, with 7 bases between. Germline CDR1 is SGHTA and CDR2 is FQGNSA. The CDR3 DNA follows: TGTGCCAGCAGCCTCTATGGCACAGATACGCAGTATTTT. This gives the protein CASSLYGTDTQYF.

The chain couples TRBV10-2 to TRBJ1-5; 9 bases match TRBD1. The CDR3 is 17 residues long. In germline, CDR1 is WSHSY, CDR2 SAAADI. V was clipped by 3 bases and J by 5 bases; unmatched bases: 11. The CDR3 protein is CASSDRTGTGPHQPQHF. As DNA, the CDR3 is TGCGCCAGCAGTGATAGAACCGGGACAGGGCCCCATCAGCCCCAGCATTTT.

The chain employs TRBV7-9 and TRBJ2-2; D unresolved. Trimming removed 0 bases at V and 3 bases at J, with 11 bases between. CDR3 length equals 16 residues. Germline V gene sequence: CDR1 SEHNR, CDR2 FQNEAQ (reference sequence). DNA for the CDR3: TGTGCCAGCAGCTTAGCGCAGAACAGTGACACCGGGGAGCTGTTTTTT. Translation: CASSLAQNSDTGELFF.

This clone was observed a handful of times. The chain uses TRBV6-5 and TRBJ2-7; D might be TRBD1 (6 bases). Per the germline V gene, CDR1 is MNHEY and CDR2 is SVGAGI. V dropped 4 bases and J dropped 4 bases, with 8 bases sitting between them. The CDR3 covers 12 residues. The CDR3 region is CASSFDRYEQYF. As DNA, the CDR3 is TGTGCCAGCAGTTTCGACAGGTACGAGCAGTACTTC.

The DNA of the CDR3 is TGTGCCAGCAGCTTGGGGACAGTTGAGCAGTACTTC. Amino acid sequence: CASSLGTVEQYF. The chain employs TRBV5-6 and TRBJ2-5; D is perhaps TRBD1 (6 bases). The V gene lost 0 bases and the J gene lost 11 bases, with 11 bases spanning the gap. The length of the CDR3 is 12 residues. Looked up from germline, CDR1 is SGHDT and CDR2 is YYEEEE.

The rearrangement links TRBV11-2 to TRBJ1-1; the match to TRBD1 covers 9 bases. Unmatched junction bases numbered 11, after V lost 4 bases and J lost 8 bases. CDR1 and CDR2 from the germline V gene are SGHAT and FQNNGV. This CDR3 is 15 amino acids long. The CDR3 bases are TGTGCCAGCAGCTCCGCCTCCTCCGGGACAGGGGAAGCTTTCTTT. Encoded protein: CASSSASSGTGEAFF.

This sequence joins TRBV29-1 and TRBJ2-7; 10 bases match TRBD1. CDR3 length: 13 residues. The junction had 6 bases not matched to a gene; V was cut back by 6 bases and J by 4 bases. Germline values: CDR1 SQVTM, CDR2 ANQGSEA. Written as DNA, the CDR3 is TGCAGCGTAACCGGGACAGGGGAATACGAGCAGTACTTC. Translating it yields CSVTGTGEYEQYF.

This clone was observed a single time. This chain links TRBV7-2 with TRBJ2-2, with a tentative D call TRBD2 (7 bases). The V and J ends lost 5 bases and 3 bases respectively, with 13 bases between them. The CDR3 runs 15 residues. Germline V lookup: CDR1 SGHTA, CDR2 FQGNSA. The DNA of the CDR3 is TGTGCCAGCAGCGCGGAGGGGGGGTACACCGGGGAGCTGTTTTTT. It encodes CASSAEGGYTGELFF.

The chain recombines TRBV29-1 with TRBJ2-3; D not certain. CDR3 size: 13 residues. V lost 1 base and J 4 bases, leaving 9 bases between the germline ends. CDR1 and CDR2 (germline): SQVTM, ANQGSEA. The CDR3, as DNA: TGCAGCGTTGAAGGCGGCAGCGCAGATACGCAGTATTTT. Amino acid sequence: CSVEGGSADTQYF.

This clone has a single count. V usage is TRBV11-2 and J usage is TRBJ2-7; 10 bases map to TRBD2. This CDR3 is 17 amino acids long. Germline V gene data show CDR1 as SGHAT and CDR2 as FQNNGV. J gave up 0 bases and V 5 bases, and 10 bases lay outside the gene matches. The CDR3 loop reads CASSLGSGGSSSYEQYF. CDR3 sequence (DNA): TGTGCCAGCAGCCTAGGTAGCGGGGGGTCGAGCTCCTACGAGCAGTACTTC.

This chain uses TRBV7-2 with TRBJ1-1; a weak D match, TRBD1 (6 bases). Germline CDR1 SGHTA, CDR2 FQGNSA. Trimming pared 5 bases from V and 7 bases from J, leaving 23 bases between. The CDR3 sequence is 16 residues long. DNA for the CDR3: TGTGCCAGCAGCGATCAACGGGGGGCAAAGGGGGGTGAAGCTTTCTTT. Protein product: CASSDQRGAKGGEAFF.

This sequence joins TRBV18 and TRBJ1-5, with 8 bases matching TRBD1. The CDR3 contains 17 residues. Germline V CDR1 and CDR2: KGHSH, LQKENI. V lost 6 bases and J lost 1; bases outside the gene matches: 11. This CDR3 reads CASSDDKDRASNQPQHF. As DNA, the CDR3 is TGTGCCAGCTCCGATGATAAGGACAGGGCGAGCAATCAGCCCCAGCATTTT.